In its sample, the clone carrying this T cell receptor (beta chain) was seen a few times. Its antigen is unidentified. These data are taken from a study of T cells after yellow fever vaccination. Whole-study findings and limits: Primary-vaccination clones mostly resurfaced post-booster (more than 95% CD4, around 88% CD8).

TCRdb ran MiXCR on the 5' RACE reads and lists one entry per CDR3 protein. The sample lists 300,000 to 400,000 distinct CDR3 sequences, more than 8.5% seen once, with about a sixth in the top ten. The CDR3 has 14 residues. CDR1 is MGHDK and CDR2 is SYGVNS in the germline V gene. The germline V and J ends were trimmed by 1 base and 1 base, with 5 bases remaining between them. The chain couples TRBV25-1 to TRBJ1-5, with no clear D. The input for sequencing was PBMCs, taken on the day of the first yellow fever vaccination. The clonotype comes from a man younger than 35 who received the YFV17D yellow fever vaccine. For the CDR3, the DNA is TGTGCCAGCAGTGAATTGGGAAGCAATCAGCCCCAGCATTTT. Translation: CASSELGSNQPQHF.